These 11 T cell receptor beta chains were sequenced from one sample in a study of T-cell memory formation after mild COVID-19. MiXCR, applied by TCRdb to the 5' RACE reads, yields one record per CDR3 protein. The sample shows about 410,000 distinct CDR3 sequences, approximately 18% of them seen only once. Input material: PBMCs or a T cell subset sorted from them (not recorded which). The source of these receptors is a young man who had mild COVID-19 (a few samples of this study predate the infection). Cell type and time point are not known.

The chain joins TRBV11-2 to TRBJ2-3, with D perhaps matching TRBD1 or TRBD2 (5 bases each). V lost 5 bases to trimming and J lost 5 bases, with 17 bases between them. Germline V gene lookup returns CDR1 SGHAT and CDR2 FQNNGV. This CDR3 spans 15 amino acids. Here the CDR3 reads CASSGTRVREDTQYF. CDR3 sequence (DNA): TGTGCCAGCAGCGGGACCCGGGTAAGGGAAGATACGCAGTATTTT. Full variable domain (outside the CDR3, taken from reference TRBV11-2 and TRBJ2-3): EAGVAQSPRYKIIEKRQSVAFWCNPISGHATLYWYQQILGQGPKLLIQFQNNGVVDDSQLPKDRFSAERLKGVDSTLKIQPAKLEDSAVYLCASSGTRVREDTQYFGPGTRLTVL.

In this sample, this clonotype turned up a few times. J is TRBJ2-7 and V is TRBV27; 7 nucleotides agree with TRBD2. V shed 6 bases and J 6 bases; nucleotides not matched to a gene: 5. There are 12 residues in the CDR3. Germline assignment: CDR1 MNHEY and CDR2 SMNVEV (reference sequence). CDR3 in amino acids: CASSFPGGEQYF. CDR3 nucleotide sequence: TGTGCCAGCAGCTTCCCGGGGGGCGAGCAGTACTTC.

In its sample, this clonotype was seen a few times. The chain couples TRBV4-1 to TRBJ2-5; tentatively, D is TRBD2 (5 bases). The CDR3 is 14 residues long. Germline V lookup: CDR1 MGHRA, CDR2 YSYEKL. V lost 4 bases, J lost 4 bases, and 13 bases lay in between. Here the CDR3 DNA reads TGCGCCAGCAGCCCGGGTGTGGGAGCAGAGACCCAGTACTTC. This sequence encodes CASSPGVGAETQYF.

This clonotype was detected ten times or more. The chain has TRBV12-3 or TRBV12-4 and TRBJ1-5; 8 bases are shared with TRBD1. With 3 bases clipped from V and 8 bases from J, the junction kept 6 bases outside the gene matches. The CDR3 sequence is 14 residues long. CDR3 protein: CASSLDRALKPQHF. The CDR3 nucleotides are TGTGCCAGCAGTTTGGACAGGGCGCTTAAGCCCCAGCATTTT.

This clonotype was seen only a few times. The chain couples TRBV20-1 to TRBJ2-7, with D possibly matching TRBD1 (6 bases). Per germline, CDR1 DFQATT and CDR2 SNEGSKA (reference sequence). The germline V and J ends were trimmed by 7 bases and 4 bases, with 14 bases remaining between them. The CDR3 runs 12 residues. CDR3 sequence: CSGRGSGYEQYF. The CDR3 bases are TGCAGTGGCAGGGGATCCGGATACGAGCAGTACTTC.

This clonotype was seen ten or more times. The chain uses TRBV6-5 and TRBJ2-6; D unresolved. Germline V lookup: CDR1 MNHEY, CDR2 SVGAGI. The CDR3 spans 16 residues. Trimming left V 1 base short and J 0 bases short, with 7 bases between. The CDR3 region has the DNA TGTGCCAGCAGTTACTGGCGTGACTCTGGGGCCAACGTCCTGACTTTC. Its protein product is CASSYWRDSGANVLTF.

A few counts support this clonotype. The J gene is TRBJ1-2, the V gene TRBV9; D not resolved. The CDR3 has 14 amino acids. Germline CDR1 reads SGDLS; CDR2 reads YYNGEE. Trimming took off 0 bases at V and 2 bases at J, with 8 bases between the two ends. The CDR3 here is CASSVDTGNYGYTF. Here the CDR3 DNA reads TGTGCCAGCAGCGTAGATACGGGGAACTATGGCTACACCTTC.

In the case of this clonotype: At one end the junction does not follow the germline gene, possibly because of a read error. This rearrangement joins TRBV4-2 to TRBJ1-3; D is undetermined. This CDR3 spans 11 amino acids. Germline V gene lookup returns CDR1 LGHNA and CDR2 YNFKEQ. As DNA, the CDR3 is TGTGCCAGCAGCCAAGGCCAAGATCGGAGTTTT. It is translated as CASSQGQDRSF.

This clonotype occurred a few times. The chain employs TRBV4-3 and TRBJ2-1; no clear D gene. The CDR3 is 14 amino acids. CDR1 and CDR2 (germline): LGHNA, YSLEER. Trimming removed 0 bases at V and 7 bases at J, with 10 bases between. In DNA form, the CDR3 reads TGCGCCAGCAGCCAAGATCTTCGATCGAATGAGCAGTTCTTC. It is translated as CASSQDLRSNEQFF.

The V call is TRBV20-1, the J call TRBJ1-3; possible D gene TRBD1, 5 bases. The CDR3 contains 14 residues. Germline CDR1 reads DFQATT; CDR2 reads SNEGSKA (reference sequence). Trimming removed 4 bases from V and 4 bases from J, with 14 bases in between. The CDR3 DNA sequence: TGCAGTGCTAAAGTACCAGGGTCCGGAAACACCATATATTTT. It specifies CSAKVPGSGNTIYF.

This clonotype was seen many times. The chain employs TRBV7-8 and TRBJ2-3, with 14 bases that match TRBD2. Germline CDR1 is SGHVS and CDR2 is FQNEAQ. This CDR3 is 17 amino acids long. V lost 5 bases to trimming and J lost 2 bases; unmatched junction nucleotides: 6. The CDR3 sequence: CASSPGTSGGLTDTQYF. Written as DNA, the CDR3 is TGTGCCAGCAGCCCGGGGACTAGCGGGGGACTCACAGATACGCAGTATTTT.